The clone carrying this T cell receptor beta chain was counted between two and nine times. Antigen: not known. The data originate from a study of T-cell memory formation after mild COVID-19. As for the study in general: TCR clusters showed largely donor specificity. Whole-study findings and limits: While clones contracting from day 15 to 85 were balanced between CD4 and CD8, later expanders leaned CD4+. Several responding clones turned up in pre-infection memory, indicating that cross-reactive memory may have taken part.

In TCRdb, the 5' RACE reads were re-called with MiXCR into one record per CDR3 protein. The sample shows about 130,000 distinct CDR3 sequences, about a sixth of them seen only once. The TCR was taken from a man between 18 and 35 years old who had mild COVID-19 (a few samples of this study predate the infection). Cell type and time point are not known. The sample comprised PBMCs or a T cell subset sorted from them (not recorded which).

CDR3 sequence: CSAKASGNIQYF. The CDR3 nucleotides are TGCAGTGCTAAGGCTAGCGGAAACATTCAGTACTTC. V usage is TRBV20-1 and J usage is TRBJ2-4, with TRBD2 matching over 7 bases. J was trimmed by 6 bases and V by 4 bases; bases with no gene match: 3. The CDR3 sequence is 12 residues long. CDR1 is DFQATT and CDR2 is SNEGSKA in the germline V gene (reference sequence).